The entry below gives a single T cell receptor (beta chain) sequence along with its context. Each subset's genomic DNA was shared equally among a number of immunoSEQ plates. The repertoire was sequenced with immunoSEQ multiplex PCR; TCRdb's copy has only in-frame clones and lacks some. The sample lists about 2.2 million clones, just over 90% occurring once. This specimen comes from a study of shared clonotypes between healthy human individuals. The naive CD8 fraction comprised CD45RO-negative cells positively selected for CCR7 and excluded terminally differentiated effector memory CD45RA+ cells. CDR3 length equals 16 residues. V gave up 0 bases and J gave up 5 bases, with 13 bases separating them. Germline loops: CDR1 MNHEY, CDR2 SVGAGI.

The sample was naive CD8+ T cells from PBMCs. The V call is TRBV6-5, the J call TRBJ1-4; TRBD1 is a possible D gene (5 bases). This receptor was obtained from a man aged 18 to 30 in good health. Some clones in this sample may be carry-over from other donors' samples. This chain's CDR3 is CASSYSKGRTNEKLFF. The CDR3 DNA reads as TGTGCCAGCAGTTACTCGAAGGGGCGTACGAATGAAAAACTGTTTTTT.